A selection of T cell receptor beta chains follows, all from one sample in a study of blood T cell repertoires in COVID-19. Only in-frame clones appear in the TCRdb table, and some are missing; sequencing was by immunoSEQ multiplex PCR. The data show about 200,000 clones, with roughly 85% seen just once and around 2.5% held by the top ten. Material for sequencing was peripheral blood. All receptors derive from a woman in her sixties or seventies with COVID-19, enrolled during active disease. Both conserved end residues are part of each CDR3. The D gene is left open where the match is weak. Expanded clones are given a class, and other clones once, few, many or no size at all.

V,length,J,size,D,DNA,CDR3
TRBV5-6,13,TRBJ1-5,-,-,TGTGCCAGCAGCTTGGGACAGAATCAGCCCCAGCATTTT,CASSLGQNQPQHF
TRBV19,17,TRBJ1-6,-,TRBD1,TGTGCCAGTAGTATCGGGACAGCTTATGCGTATAATTCACCCCTCCACTTT,CASSIGTAYAYNSPLHF
TRBV5-8,16,TRBJ1-6,-,-,TGTGCCAGCAGCGACGCCGGGGCACGGGAGCATTCACCCCTCCACTTT,CASSDAGAREHSPLHF
TRBV7-9,14,TRBJ1-2,-,TRBD1,TGTGCCAGCAGCCAGGGACAGGGAGGCTATGGCTACACCTTC,CASSQGQGGYGYTF
TRBV18,15,TRBJ1-2,few,TRBD1,TGTGCCAGCTCACCTCCGGACAGGGTTAACTATGGCTACACCTTC,CASSPPDRVNYGYTF
TRBV2,17,TRBJ2-1,-,TRBD2,TGTGCCAGCAGGGATACTAGCGGGAGGGCCGCCTCCCATGAGCAGTTCTTC,CASRDTSGRAASHEQFF
TRBV4-3,17,TRBJ2-2,-,TRBD1,TGCGCCAGCAGCCAAGACCAGACAGGGTGGAGTGCCGGGGAGCTGTTTTTT,CASSQDQTGWSAGELFF
TRBV7-3,19,TRBJ2-3,-,TRBD2,TGTGCCAGCAGCTTCGGACTAGCGGGAGTCCCTGCTAGCACAGATACGCAGTATTTT,CASSFGLAGVPASTDTQYF
TRBV19,17,TRBJ1-3,-,-,TGTGCCAGTAGTATCCAGGTGGGACATCTCTCTGGAAACACCATATATTTT,CASSIQVGHLSGNTIYF
TRBV4-2,17,TRBJ1-1,-,-,TGTGCCAGCAGCCCGAGATACCGGAGGGATATGAACACTGAAGCTTTCTTT,CASSPRYRRDMNTEAFF
TRBV20-1,14,TRBJ1-4,-,TRBD1,TGCAGTGCTAGTCCCGGGACAGGAGATGAAAAACTGTTTTTT,CSASPGTGDEKLFF
TRBV4-2,18,TRBJ2-2,-,-,TGTGCCAGCAGCCAAGATTCTTATCGAGCGGACAACACCGGGGAGCTGTTTTTT,CASSQDSYRADNTGELFF
TRBV30,15,TRBJ2-7,many,-,TGTGCCTGGAGTGTACATAGGACAGAAACCTACGAGCAGTACTTC,CAWSVHRTETYEQYF
TRBV7-6,14,TRBJ1-1,-,-,TGTGCCGCGCAGAGATTAGACAGAAACACTGAAGCTTTCTTT,CAAQRLDRNTEAFF
TRBV29-1,14,TRBJ2-1,-,TRBD1,TGCAGCGTTGCAACAGGGGTCTCGCGCAATGAGCAGTTCTTC,CSVATGVSRNEQFF
TRBV25-1,14,TRBJ1-2,-,-,TGTGCCAGCAGTGAGCCGGGACAATTCTTAGGCTACACCTTC,CASSEPGQFLGYTF
TRBV18,13,TRBJ1-2,-,-,TGTGCCAGCTCACCCGTCGGGATTGATGGCTACACCTTC,CASSPVGIDGYTF
TRBV13,16,TRBJ2-3,few,TRBD2,TGTGCCAGCAGCACTAGCGGGAGATCTAGCACAGATACGCAGTATTTT,CASSTSGRSSTDTQYF
TRBV5-4,20,TRBJ2-3,-,TRBD2,TGTGCCAGCAGTGACAGACTAGCGGGAGCTACAGTTTCTAGCACAGATACGCAGTATTTT,CASSDRLAGATVSSTDTQYF
TRBV6-6,14,TRBJ2-7,-,TRBD2,TGTGCCAGCAGTCGGACTAGCGGGCTTTACGAGCAGTACTTC,CASSRTSGLYEQYF
TRBV4-2,18,TRBJ2-3,-,TRBD2,TGTGCCAGCAGCCAAACTTGGGCTAGCGGGGGGTACACAGATACGCAGTATTTT,CASSQTWASGGYTDTQYF
TRBV19,16,TRBJ2-7,-,-,TGTGCCAGTAGTATAGGCCCCCCAGAGGAAACCTACGAGCAGTACTTC,CASSIGPPEETYEQYF
TRBV2,13,TRBJ2-1,-,-,TGTGCCAGCAGGCCAACAGGGCTGGGTGAGCAGTTCTTC,CASRPTGLGEQFF
TRBV19,15,TRBJ2-6,-,TRBD1,TGTGCCAGTAGTTCAGGGGGCGCTGGGGCCAACGTCCTGACTTTC,CASSSGGAGANVLTF
TRBV11-3,13,TRBJ1-5,-,TRBD1,TGTGCCAGCAGTAGACAGGGGAATCAGCCCCAGCATTTT,CASSRQGNQPQHF
TRBV4-3,17,TRBJ1-2,-,-,TGCGCCAGCAGCCAAAATCCCAGGACACCGACTAACTATGGCTACACCTTC,CASSQNPRTPTNYGYTF
TRBV12-3/TRBV12-4,13,TRBJ1-1,-,TRBD1,TGTGCCAGCAGTTTGGACAGGTCTTCTGAAGCTTTCTTT,CASSLDRSSEAFF
TRBV3-1/TRBV3-2,18,TRBJ2-3,-,TRBD2,TGTGCCAGCACTCCCGCGGGCCTAGCGGGGGGCCTCACAGATACGCAGTATTTT,CASTPAGLAGGLTDTQYF
TRBV19,14,TRBJ2-6,-,-,TGTGCCACCCAAAACAGGTACGGGGCCAACGTCCTGACTTTC,CATQNRYGANVLTF
TRBV5-6,18,TRBJ1-1,once,-,TGTGCCAGCAGCCAAAATCTGGGTCCCCAGGGTGCGTACACTGAAGCTTTCTTT,CASSQNLGPQGAYTEAFF
TRBV20-1,12,TRBJ1-2,-,-,TGCAGTGCTAGTAACAGGGTCGGTGGCTACACCTTC,CSASNRVGGYTF
TRBV5-4,16,TRBJ2-7,-,TRBD2,TGTGCCAGCAGCTGGGGGACTAGCGGGAGTTCCTACGAGCAGTGCTTC,CASSWGTSGSSYEQCF
TRBV7-6,18,TRBJ1-2,-,-,TGTGCCAGCAGCTTAGCACCCCCCTCGAGAATCGTTAACTATGGCTACACCTTC,CASSLAPPSRIVNYGYTF
TRBV4-3,17,TRBJ2-2,-,-,TGCGCCAGCAGCCAAGACTTGGCAGATACGAACACCGGGGAGCTGTTTTTT,CASSQDLADTNTGELFF
TRBV7-9,13,TRBJ1-1,-,-,TGTGCCAGCGCCCCGACAGCGAACACTGAAGCTTTCTTT,CASAPTANTEAFF
TRBV7-9,15,TRBJ2-3,once,-,TGTGCCAGCAGCTTACAGGGCCCAAGCACAGATACGCAGTATTTT,CASSLQGPSTDTQYF
TRBV6-2/TRBV6-3,14,TRBJ1-1,once,-,TGTGCCAGCAGTTACCCCCCATTGAACACTGAAGCTTTCTTT,CASSYPPLNTEAFF
TRBV2,12,TRBJ2-7,-,-,TGTGCCAGCAGGCGAGAATCCTACGAGCAGTACTTC,CASRRESYEQYF
TRBV24-1,12,TRBJ1-2,-,-,TGTGCCACCAGTGCTACAGACTATGGCTACACCTTC,CATSATDYGYTF
TRBV5-6,15,TRBJ1-4,-,-,TGTGCCAGCAGCTTGTACGGGAGAACTAATGAAAAACTGTTTTTT,CASSLYGRTNEKLFF
TRBV11-1,15,TRBJ2-7,-,TRBD2,TGTGCCAGCAGCAGGGGACTAGCGGGGATCTACGAGCAGTACTTC,CASSRGLAGIYEQYF
TRBV7-9,17,TRBJ2-1,-,TRBD2,TGTGCCAGCAGCTTTCGGGCTAGCGGGGGGAAACACAATGAGCAGTTCTTC,CASSFRASGGKHNEQFF
TRBV5-4,17,TRBJ2-2,-,TRBD2,TGTGCCAGCAGCCCACCGGGACTAGCGGGGAACACCGGGGAGCTGTTTTTT,CASSPPGLAGNTGELFF
TRBV3-1/TRBV3-2,14,TRBJ1-5,-,-,TGTGCCAGCAGTCGGCACCAGGGGAATCAGCCCCAGCATTTT,CASSRHQGNQPQHF
TRBV7-2,13,TRBJ1-5,-,TRBD1,TGTGCCAGCAGCTTCAGGGGGCGACAGCCCCAGCATTTT,CASSFRGRQPQHF
TRBV7-3,13,TRBJ2-2,-,TRBD1,TGTGCCAGTGGACAGGGAGGCACCGGGGAGCTGTTTTTT,CASGQGGTGELFF
TRBV5-6,14,TRBJ1-5,-,-,TGTGCCAGCAGCTTGATGCGGGGCAATCAGCCCCAGCATTTT,CASSLMRGNQPQHF
TRBV5-6,14,TRBJ1-5,-,TRBD1,TGTGCCAGCAGCCCCGGGACAGACAATCAGCCCCAGCATTTT,CASSPGTDNQPQHF
TRBV9,14,TRBJ2-5,-,-,TGTGCCAGCAGCGACCAGGGGAGAGGAGAGACCCAGTACTTC,CASSDQGRGETQYF
TRBV11-3,15,TRBJ2-1,-,TRBD1,TGTGCCAGCAGCCAGTCAGCGGACAGGGGCAATGAGCAGTTCTTC,CASSQSADRGNEQFF
TRBV5-1,16,TRBJ2-3,once,TRBD2,TGCGCCAGCAGCACGGGGACTAGCGCTAGCACAGATACGCAGTATTTT,CASSTGTSASTDTQYF
TRBV6-6,13,TRBJ1-2,-,TRBD1,TGTGCCAGCAGTTACGCGACAGGGAGCGGCTACACCTTC,CASSYATGSGYTF
TRBV20-1,11,TRBJ1-2,-,-,TGCAGTGCTAAACAGGATTATGGCTACACCTTC,CSAKQDYGYTF
TRBV2,16,TRBJ1-2,-,-,TGTGCCAGCACCACTCAGGCGGGTCGGCAGGACTATGGCTACACCTTC,CASTTQAGRQDYGYTF
TRBV28,15,TRBJ1-5,-,TRBD1,TGTGCCAGCAGTTTAACAGGGACAGGGAGTCAGCCCCAGCATTTT,CASSLTGTGSQPQHF